Listed below are T cell receptor beta chains from one sample, sequenced in a study of CD8+CD57+ T cells in acquired aplastic anemia. TCRdb passed the reads through MiXCR, listing each CDR3 protein once. This table holds 250,000 or so distinct CDR3 sequences, roughly half found once. Input material: sorted CD4+, CD8+, or CD8+CD57+ T cells (not recorded which) from PBMCs. The receptors were gathered from a human donor with aplastic anemia. The CDR3 runs from the conserved cysteine through the conserved F or W. D genes are given only for firm matches. Size is omitted from some rows. Given values are once, few, many or a class for expanded clones.

j_call d_call clone_size v_call cdr3_aa cdr3_nt
TRBJ2-7 NA NA TRBV11-2 CATSRDSQGSDEQYF TGTGCCACCAGCAGAGATTCCCAGGGATCCGACGAGCAGTACTTC
TRBJ2-1 TRBD2 NA TRBV12-3/TRBV12-4 CASSLRLAGGPGNEQFF TGTGCCAGCAGTTTGCGCCTAGCGGGGGGGCCTGGCAATGAGCAGTTCTTC
TRBJ2-7 TRBD1 NA TRBV7-6 CASSMQGAPYEQYF TGTGCCAGCAGTATGCAGGGGGCGCCCTACGAGCAGTACTTC
TRBJ2-3 NA many TRBV19 CASSRRLGDTQYF TGTGCCAGTAGTAGGAGACTTGGGGATACGCAGTATTTT
TRBJ2-5 NA NA TRBV6-5 CASSYEGKTQYF TGTGCCAGCAGTTACGAGGGGAAGACCCAGTACTTC
TRBJ1-1 NA NA TRBV5-1 CASSLQGPSSTEAFF TGCGCCAGCAGCTTGCAGGGGCCGAGTAGCACTGAAGCTTTCTTT
TRBJ1-5 NA NA TRBV27 CASTYPDQTLSNQPQHF TGTGCCAGCACCTACCCCGACCAGACCCTTAGCAATCAGCCCCAGCATTTT
TRBJ1-1 NA many TRBV3-1 CASSQESDGEAFF TGTGCCAGCAGCCAAGAATCCGACGGTGAAGCTTTCTTT
TRBJ2-1 TRBD2 many TRBV7-9 CASKGLAGASSTYNEQFF TGTGCCAGCAAAGGACTAGCGGGGGCCTCCAGCACCTACAATGAGCAGTTCTTC
TRBJ2-2 NA NA TRBV19 CASSASPSRVGGELFF TGTGCCAGTAGTGCAAGCCCCTCGCGAGTCGGCGGGGAGCTGTTTTTT
TRBJ1-1 NA NA TRBV20-1 CSARDKRARVNTEAFF TGCAGTGCTAGAGATAAGAGGGCTAGAGTGAACACTGAAGCTTTCTTT
TRBJ1-1 TRBD1 NA TRBV7-9 CASSPGQVAGAFF TGTGCCAGCAGCCCGGGACAGGTGGCCGGGGCTTTCTTT
TRBJ1-4 NA many TRBV14 CASSQKEWYREGEKLFF TGTGCCAGCAGCCAAAAAGAGTGGTACAGGGAAGGGGAAAAACTGTTTTTT
TRBJ1-4 NA many TRBV15 CATSRDFFSQLFF TGTGCCACCAGCAGAGATTTTTTTTCCCAACTGTTTTTT
TRBJ1-2 NA few TRBV5-1 CASSLDGVDRNYGYTF TGCGCCAGCAGCTTGGATGGGGTGGACAGAAACTATGGCTACACCTTC
TRBJ1-1 NA NA TRBV27 CASSLSLAPNTEAFF TGTGCCAGCAGTTTATCGTTGGCCCCGAACACTGAAGCTTTCTTT
TRBJ1-6 TRBD1 once TRBV7-9 CASSSQGQGAFSSLHF TGTGCCAGCAGCTCCCAGGGACAGGGGGCTTTTTCTAGCCTCCACTTT
TRBJ2-7 TRBD1 NA TRBV20-1 CSATQQGVYEQYF TGCAGTGCGACTCAACAGGGGGTTTACGAGCAGTACTTC
TRBJ2-2 NA NA TRBV24-1 CATSDFGTPDTGELFF TGTGCCACCAGTGATTTCGGGACTCCCGACACCGGGGAGCTGTTTTTT
TRBJ1-1 NA NA TRBV7-2 CASSRFRGTEAFF TGTGCCAGCAGCCGATTTAGGGGGACTGAAGCTTTCTTT
TRBJ2-2 TRBD2 many TRBV7-6 CASSLGTSGRIREELFF TGTGCCAGCAGCTTAGGAACTAGCGGGAGGATTAGGGAGGAGCTGTTTTTT
TRBJ2-7 TRBD1 many TRBV29-1 CSVEFTTGDAYEQYF TGCAGCGTTGAGTTTACGACAGGGGATGCCTACGAGCAGTACTTC
TRBJ2-1 NA few TRBV6-5 CASSPTTDSYNEQFF TGTGCCAGCAGTCCCACTACAGACTCCTACAATGAGCAGTTCTTC
TRBJ2-5 TRBD2 NA TRBV12-3/TRBV12-4 CASSFRLAGSTETQYF TGTGCCAGCAGTTTTCGGCTAGCGGGAAGCACAGAGACCCAGTACTTC
TRBJ1-1 TRBD1 NA TRBV29-1 CSLGTGVLNTEAFF TGCAGCTTGGGGACAGGGGTGCTGAACACTGAAGCTTTCTTT
TRBJ1-5 TRBD1 NA TRBV6-2/TRBV6-3 CTSSYNTGGNQPQHF TGTACCAGCAGTTACAATACAGGGGGCAATCAGCCCCAGCATTTT
TRBJ2-2 TRBD1 NA TRBV7-2 CASSRDRGDTGELFF TGTGCCAGCAGCCGCGACAGGGGGGACACCGGGGAGCTGTTTTTT
TRBJ2-1 NA many TRBV24-1 CATSDPDKYNEQFF TGTGCCACCAGTGATCCGGACAAATACAATGAGCAGTTCTTC
TRBJ2-2 TRBD2 NA TRBV9 CGSSAGLAANTGELFF TGTGGCAGCAGCGCAGGACTAGCAGCGAACACCGGGGAGCTGTTTTTT
TRBJ2-1 TRBD1 many TRBV6-5 CASSIPGQAWDEQFF TGTGCCAGCAGTATACCGGGACAGGCTTGGGATGAGCAGTTCTTC
TRBJ2-1 NA NA TRBV7-9 CATREGSYNEQFF TGTGCCACCCGGGAAGGGTCCTACAATGAGCAGTTCTTC
TRBJ2-5 NA NA TRBV20-1 CSARDDGGRETQYF TGCAGTGCTAGAGATGACGGGGGGCGAGAGACCCAGTACTTC
TRBJ2-7 TRBD2 NA TRBV20-1 CSAPGTSGGEQYF TGCAGTGCTCCCGGGACTAGCGGTGGCGAGCAGTACTTC
TRBJ2-5 TRBD2 NA TRBV15 CATSGVAGGETQYF TGTGCCACCAGCGGCGTAGCGGGAGGAGAGACCCAGTACTTC
TRBJ1-1 NA NA TRBV29-1 CVVRPGPMNTEAFF TGCGTCGTTCGGCCGGGGCCCATGAACACTGAAGCTTTCTTT
TRBJ1-5 NA NA TRBV19 CASRMGGGEYNQPQHF TGTGCCAGTAGGATGGGGGGGGGAGAGTACAATCAGCCCCAGCATTTT
TRBJ1-6 NA NA TRBV4-2 CASSQEAGSYNSPLHF TGTGCCAGCAGCCAAGAGGCAGGATCCTATAATTCACCCCTCCACTTT
TRBJ2-5 NA many TRBV29-1 CSVEDRGRQETQYF TGCAGCGTTGAAGACAGGGGTCGCCAAGAGACCCAGTACTTC
TRBJ2-2 NA NA TRBV4-1 CASSQGRVAGELFF TGCGCCAGCAGCCAAGGAAGGGTTGCCGGGGAGCTGTTTTTT